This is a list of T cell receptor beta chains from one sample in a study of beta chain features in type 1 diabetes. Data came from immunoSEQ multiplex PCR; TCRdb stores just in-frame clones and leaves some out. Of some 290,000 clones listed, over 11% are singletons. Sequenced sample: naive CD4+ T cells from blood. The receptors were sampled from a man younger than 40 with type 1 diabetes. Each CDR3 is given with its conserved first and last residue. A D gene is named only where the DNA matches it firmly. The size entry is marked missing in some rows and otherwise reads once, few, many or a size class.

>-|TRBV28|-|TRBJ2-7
TGTGCCACCCGTCGAGAGACCTACGAGCAGTACTTC
CATRRETYEQYF
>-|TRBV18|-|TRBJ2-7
TGTGCCAGCTCACCACCATCTGCTAGCAACTACGAGCAGTACTTC
CASSPPSASNYEQYF
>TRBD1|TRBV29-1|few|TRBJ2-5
TGCAGCGTTGAACACGACAGGGGGCCCATGTACTTC
CSVEHDRGPMYF
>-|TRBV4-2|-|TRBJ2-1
TGTGCCAGCAGCCAGGGGACTCACTCGAGCTCCTACAATGAGCAGTTCTTC
CASSQGTHSSSYNEQFF
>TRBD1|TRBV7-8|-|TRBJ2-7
TGTGCCAGCAGCCTTGATGGGACAGGGGACTACGAGCAGTACTTC
CASSLDGTGDYEQYF
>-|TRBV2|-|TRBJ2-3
TGTGCCAGCAGTGAAGCGATGGGCAATACGCAGTATTTT
CASSEAMGNTQYF
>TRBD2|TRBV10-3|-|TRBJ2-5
TGTGCCATCAGTCCGGGACAGGGGACTAGCGGGAGCGGGGAGACCCAGTACTTC
CAISPGQGTSGSGETQYF
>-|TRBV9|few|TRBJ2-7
TGTGCCAGCAGCCCACACAGGGATCCAGGGGAGCAGTACTTC
CASSPHRDPGEQYF
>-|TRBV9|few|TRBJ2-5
TGTGCCAGCAGCGTGGAGGGTGGGTTAAAGACCCAGTACTTC
CASSVEGGLKTQYF
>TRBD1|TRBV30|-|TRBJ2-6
TGTGCCTGGAGTGTACGACAGGGGGTCCCTGGGGCCAACGTCCTGACTTTC
CAWSVRQGVPGANVLTF
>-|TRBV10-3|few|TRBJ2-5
TGTGCCATCAGTGAGTCTGGCGGAGAGACCCAGTACTTC
CAISESGGETQYF
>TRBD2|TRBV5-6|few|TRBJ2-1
TGTGCCAGCAGCTTGGTAGGACTAGCGACCGGCAATGAGCAGTTCTTC
CASSLVGLATGNEQFF
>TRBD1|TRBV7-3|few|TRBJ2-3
TGTGCCAGCAGCTTAATTGCTCTCGGGATAGGGGGCCCAGATACGCAGTATTTT
CASSLIALGIGGPDTQYF
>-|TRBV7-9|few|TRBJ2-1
TGTGCCAGCAGCCCGACTAGTTCCAATGAGCAGTTCTTC
CASSPTSSNEQFF
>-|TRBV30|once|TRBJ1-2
TGTGCCTGGAGTGTACACGTTTATGGCTACACCTTC
CAWSVHVYGYTF
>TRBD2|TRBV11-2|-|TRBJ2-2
TGTGCCAGCAGCTTAGATCTACTAGCGGGCACCGGGGAGCTGTTTTTT
CASSLDLLAGTGELFF
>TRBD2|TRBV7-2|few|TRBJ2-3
TGTGCCAGCAGCTCGAGACTAGCGGACCTCACAGATACGCAGTATTTT
CASSSRLADLTDTQYF
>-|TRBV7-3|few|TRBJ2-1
TGTGCCAGCAGCTTAACGTCGGGAACGAATGAGCAGTTCTTC
CASSLTSGTNEQFF
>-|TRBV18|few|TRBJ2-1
TGTGCCAGCTCAGGACTCGAGTATGAGCAGTTCTTC
CASSGLEYEQFF
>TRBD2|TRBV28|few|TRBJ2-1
TGTGCCAGCAGTCCCTCGGGACTAGCGGGAGCGGGTGAGCAGTTCTTC
CASSPSGLAGAGEQFF
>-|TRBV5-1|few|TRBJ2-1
TGCGCCAGCAGCTTGGAACAGGCTCATGAGCAGTTCTTC
CASSLEQAHEQFF
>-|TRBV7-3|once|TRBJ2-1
TGTGCCAGCAGCTTGTCCCCTGGGCCTACGAGCTCCTACAATGAGCAGTTCTTC
CASSLSPGPTSSYNEQFF
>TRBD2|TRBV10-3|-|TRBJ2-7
TGTGCCGCATCGTCTCCCCCGGGAGGGCCGAAGAGCTCCTACGAGCAGTACTTC
CAASSPPGGPKSSYEQYF
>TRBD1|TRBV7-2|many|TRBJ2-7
TGTGCCAGCAGCACCCGACAGGGGAACGAGCAGTACTTC
CASSTRQGNEQYF
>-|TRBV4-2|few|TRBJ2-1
TGTGCCAGCAGCCCGCTCTCAGGGGATGAGCAGTTCTTC
CASSPLSGDEQFF
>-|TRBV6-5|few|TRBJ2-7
TGTGCCAGCACCATACCGGGAAAATACGAGCAGTACTTC
CASTIPGKYEQYF
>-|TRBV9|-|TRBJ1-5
TGTGCCAGCAGCGTAGGTGCGGGGCCTCAGCCCCAGCATTTT
CASSVGAGPQPQHF
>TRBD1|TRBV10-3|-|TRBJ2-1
TGTGCCTTGTCTGGGGACAGCAGTTACAATGAGCAGTTCTTC
CALSGDSSYNEQFF
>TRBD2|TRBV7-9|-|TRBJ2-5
TGTGCCAGCAGAGAACTAGCGGGAGGGGTCCAAGAGACCCAGTACTTC
CASRELAGGVQETQYF
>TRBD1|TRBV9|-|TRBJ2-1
TGTGCCAGCAGCGTAGATGGGACAGTTTACAATGAGCAGTTCTTC
CASSVDGTVYNEQFF
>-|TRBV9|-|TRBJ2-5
TGTGCCAGCAGCCCTACAGGGAACCAAGAGACCCAGTACTTC
CASSPTGNQETQYF
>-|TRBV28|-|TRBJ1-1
TGTGCCACCTTTTCCCAGGGAACGAGCACTGAAGCTTTCTTT
CATFSQGTSTEAFF
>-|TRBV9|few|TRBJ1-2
TGTGCCAGCAGCGTAGACTCAGGGGCTAACTATGGCTACACCTTC
CASSVDSGANYGYTF
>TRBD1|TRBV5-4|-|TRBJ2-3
TGTGCCAGCAGCTCACCGGGACAGAGCACAGATACGCAGTATTTT
CASSSPGQSTDTQYF
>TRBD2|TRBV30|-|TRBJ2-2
TGTGCCTGGACCTGGACTAGCGGGAGGGTAAACACCGGGGAGCTGTTTTTT
CAWTWTSGRVNTGELFF
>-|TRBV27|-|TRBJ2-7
TGTGCCAGCAGTTTGGGCAGGGCCCCCTACGAGCAGTACTTC
CASSLGRAPYEQYF
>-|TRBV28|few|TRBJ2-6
TGTGCCAGCAGTCGGGTCTCTGGGGCCAACGTCCTGACTTTC
CASSRVSGANVLTF
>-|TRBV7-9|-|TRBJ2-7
TGTGCCAGCAGCTTAGCGAGGGAGCCGGGCGAGCAGTACTTC
CASSLAREPGEQYF
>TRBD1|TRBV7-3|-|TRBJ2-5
TGTGCCAGCAGCTTAGTCCCACAGGGGACCTGGGAGACCCAGTACTTC
CASSLVPQGTWETQYF
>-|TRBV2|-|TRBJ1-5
TGTGCCAGCAGTGAATCCGGAGATCAGCCCCAGCATTTT
CASSESGDQPQHF
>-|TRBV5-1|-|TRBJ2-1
TGCGCCAGCAGCTCCGGCCCAGGGGCCTACAATGAGCAGTTCTTC
CASSSGPGAYNEQFF
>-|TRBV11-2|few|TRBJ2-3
TGTGCCAGCAGCTCCCTAGATACGCAGTATTTT
CASSSLDTQYF
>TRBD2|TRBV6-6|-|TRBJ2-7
TGTGCCAGCAGCCTCGGACTAGCGGGGGCCACCTACGAGCAGTACTTC
CASSLGLAGATYEQYF
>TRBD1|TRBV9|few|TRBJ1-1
TGTGCCAGCAGCGGACGACAGGGAAGCACTGAAGCTTTCTTT
CASSGRQGSTEAFF
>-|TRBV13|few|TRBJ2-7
TGTGCCAGCAGTTTAGCCCGGGTTCGCTACGAGCAGTACTTC
CASSLARVRYEQYF
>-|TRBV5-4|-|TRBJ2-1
TGTGCCAGCAGCTTGGGGAGTAGCGGAACCTACAATGAGCAGTTCTTC
CASSLGSSGTYNEQFF